This T cell receptor beta chain emerged from a study of shared clonotypes between healthy human individuals. The germline V gene has CDR1 SGHVS and CDR2 FNYEAQ. The CDR3 has 9 amino acids. About this clone itself: One end of the junction is discordant with germline, which a read error may explain.

Sequencing used immunoSEQ multiplex PCR; TCRdb keeps in-frame clones, though not all of them. The sample comprises about 500,000 clones, approximately 77% of which are singletons, and 12% rests with the top ten. Source material: PBMCs. This clonotype was sampled from a middle-aged woman in good health. Some clones in this sample may be carry-over from other donors' samples. This chain connects TRBV7-6 to TRBJ2-1; D is ambiguous. The CDR3 coding sequence is TGTGCTAGCAGCCGCCTCTGGGTCTTC. It translates to CASSRLWVF.